This TCR beta chain comes out of a study of lymphopenia after photon versus proton radiotherapy. Using immunoSEQ multiplex PCR, the repertoire was profiled, and TCRdb retains in-frame clones only, with some absent. The data show roughly 58,000 clones, around 90% seen once. This CDR3 region has 13 residues. Germline CDR1 SGHDN, CDR2 FVKESK. The V and J ends lost 5 bases and 6 bases respectively, with 14 bases between them. The input for sequencing was peripheral blood, taken from a patient treated with proton-based radiotherapy. This clonotype was sampled from a man older than 75 with esophageal cancer. V is TRBV14 and J is TRBJ2-7; a weak D match, TRBD2 (6 bases). CDR3 region: CASSWDSSSEQYF. In nucleotides, the CDR3 is TGTGCCAGCAGCTGGGACTCCTCGAGCGAGCAGTACTTC.